This T cell receptor beta chain was profiled in a study of T cell repertoires in cytomegalovirus infection. TCRdb re-called the reads with MiXCR, one entry per CDR3 protein. The table lists fewer than 900,000 distinct CDR3 sequences, 25% to 35% of them singletons. Per germline, CDR1 MNHEY and CDR2 SVGAGI. Trimming took 10 bases from V and 4 from J, leaving 11 bases between them. CDR3 length equals 12 residues. In regard to this clonotype: What it binds is unknown.

V is TRBV6-5 and J is TRBJ2-1; D gene ambiguous. Sample: cultured CD8+ T cells from PBMCs, taken from culture after CMV antigen stimulation. This clonotype originated in a human donor in good health (CMV status not recorded). Some clones in this sample may be carry-over from other donors' samples. CDR3 loop: CAIRNGYNEQFF. The CDR3 coding sequence is TGTGCCATCAGGAACGGGTACAATGAGCAGTTCTTC.